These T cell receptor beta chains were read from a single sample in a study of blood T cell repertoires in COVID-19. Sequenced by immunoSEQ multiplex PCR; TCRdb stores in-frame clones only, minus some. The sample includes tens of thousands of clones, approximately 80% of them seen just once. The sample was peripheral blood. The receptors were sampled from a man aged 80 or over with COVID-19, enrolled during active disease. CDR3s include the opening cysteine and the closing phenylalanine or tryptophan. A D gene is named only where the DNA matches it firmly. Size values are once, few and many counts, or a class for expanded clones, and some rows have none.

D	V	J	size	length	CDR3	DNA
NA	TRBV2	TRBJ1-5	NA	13	CASRGSSNQPQHF	TGTGCCAGCAGGGGCTCTAGCAATCAGCCCCAGCATTTT
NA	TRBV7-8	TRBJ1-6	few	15	CASSLGVRNNSPLHF	TGTGCCAGCAGCTTAGGGGTGAGGAATAATTCACCCCTCCACTTT
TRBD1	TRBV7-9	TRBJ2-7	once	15	CASSLADRASYEQYF	TGTGCCAGCAGCTTAGCGGACAGGGCCTCCTACGAGCAGTACTTC
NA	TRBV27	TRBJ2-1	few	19	CASSSLILQGGFGMNEQFF	TGTGCCAGCAGTTCTCTCATACTGCAGGGGGGCTTTGGTATGAATGAGCAGTTCTTC
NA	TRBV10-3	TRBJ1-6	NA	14	CAIKQGDYNSPLHF	TGTGCCATCAAACAGGGCGACTATAATTCACCCCTCCACTTT
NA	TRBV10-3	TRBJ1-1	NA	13	CAISDRRDTEAFF	TGTGCCATCAGTGATAGGAGGGACACTGAAGCTTTCTTT
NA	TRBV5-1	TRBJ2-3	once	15	CASSLVGASTDTQYF	TGCGCCAGCAGCTTGGTGGGAGCTAGCACAGATACGCAGTATTTT
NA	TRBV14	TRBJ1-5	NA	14	CASSLRGSNQPQHF	TGTGCCAGCAGCCTAAGGGGATCCAATCAGCCCCAGCATTTT
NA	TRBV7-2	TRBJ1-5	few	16	CASSREGGPSNQPQHF	TGTGCCAGCAGCCGTGAGGGGGGGCCGAGCAATCAGCCCCAGCATTTT
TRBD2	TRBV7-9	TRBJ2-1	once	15	CASSPPGLAFNEQFF	TGTGCCAGCAGCCCTCCGGGACTAGCCTTCAATGAGCAGTTCTTC
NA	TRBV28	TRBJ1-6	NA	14	CASGPTRSGSPLHF	TGTGCCAGCGGCCCCACCCGATCGGGTTCACCCCTCCACTTT
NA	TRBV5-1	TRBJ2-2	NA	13	CASSLQGAGELFF	TGCGCCAGCAGCCTACAGGGAGCCGGGGAGCTGTTTTTT
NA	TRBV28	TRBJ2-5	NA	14	CASSPGTFEETQYF	TGTGCCAGCAGTCCAGGGACTTTTGAAGAGACCCAGTACTTC
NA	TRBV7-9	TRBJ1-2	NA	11	CASSLSYGYTF	TGTGCCAGCAGCTTGAGCTATGGCTACACCTTC
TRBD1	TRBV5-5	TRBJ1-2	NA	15	CASSLSAGGNYGYTF	TGTGCCAGCAGCTTGTCGGCAGGGGGGAACTATGGCTACACCTTC
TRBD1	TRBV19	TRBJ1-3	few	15	CASSRKGATGNTIYF	TGTGCCAGTAGTCGGAAGGGGGCCACTGGAAACACCATATATTTT
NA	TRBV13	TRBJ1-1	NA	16	CASSLGLGTGNTEAFF	TGTGCCAGCAGCTTAGGCCTCGGAACGGGGAACACTGAAGCTTTCTTT
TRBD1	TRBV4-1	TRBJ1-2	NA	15	CASSSPTRDSGGYTF	TGCGCCAGCAGCTCACCCACCCGGGACAGCGGAGGCTACACCTTC
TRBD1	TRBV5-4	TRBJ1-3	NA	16	CASSGIATGSGNTIYF	TGTGCCAGCAGCGGAATCGCGACAGGGTCAGGAAACACCATATATTTT
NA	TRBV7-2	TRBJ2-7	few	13	CASSPRRGYEQYF	TGTGCCAGCAGCCCCCGCAGGGGATACGAGCAGTACTTC
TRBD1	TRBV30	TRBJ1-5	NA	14	CAWSTGGNNQPQHF	TGTGCCTGGAGCACAGGGGGGAACAATCAGCCCCAGCATTTT
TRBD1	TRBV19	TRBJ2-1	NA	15	CASSNRDRGQDEQFF	TGTGCCAGTAGTAACCGGGACAGGGGGCAAGATGAGCAGTTCTTC
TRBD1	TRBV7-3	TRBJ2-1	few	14	CASSLRGTARFQFF	TGTGCCAGCAGCTTAAGAGGGACAGCCCGTTTCCAGTTCTTC
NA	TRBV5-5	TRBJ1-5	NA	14	CASSSELSGQPQHF	TGTGCCAGCAGCTCTGAATTATCCGGTCAGCCCCAGCATTTT
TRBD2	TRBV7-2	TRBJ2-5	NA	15	CASSLGAGRGETQYF	TGTGCCAGCAGCTTAGGGGCGGGGAGGGGAGAGACCCAGTACTTC
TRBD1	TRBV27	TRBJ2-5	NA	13	CATTAGGLETQYF	TGTGCCACGACAGCAGGGGGCTTAGAGACCCAGTACTTC
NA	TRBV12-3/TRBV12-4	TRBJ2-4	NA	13	CASTEQGIPIQYF	TGTGCCAGCACCGAACAGGGTATCCCCATTCAGTACTTC
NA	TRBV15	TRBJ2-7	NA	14	CATSRGGGHYEQYF	TGTGCCACCAGCCGGGGCGGGGGACACTACGAGCAGTACTTC
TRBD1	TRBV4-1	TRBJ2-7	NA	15	CASSKTGTGYYEQYF	TGCGCCAGCAGCAAGACCGGGACAGGATACTACGAGCAGTACTTC
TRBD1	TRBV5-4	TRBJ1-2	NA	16	CASSPPAGGQAYGYTF	TGTGCCAGCAGCCCCCCGGCAGGGGGGCAAGCCTATGGCTACACCTTC
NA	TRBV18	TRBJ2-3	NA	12	CASSQYTDTQYF	TGTGCCAGCTCACAATACACAGATACGCAGTATTTT
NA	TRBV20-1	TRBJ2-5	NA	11	CSADRRETQYF	TGCAGTGCTGACAGGAGAGAGACCCAGTACTTC
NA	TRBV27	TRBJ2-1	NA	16	CASSLVTTRTYNEQFF	TGTGCCAGCAGTTTAGTGACTACCAGAACCTACAATGAGCAGTTCTTC
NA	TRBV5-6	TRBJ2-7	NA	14	CASSGPGQTYEQYF	TGTGCCAGCAGCGGCCCCGGACAAACCTACGAGCAGTACTTC
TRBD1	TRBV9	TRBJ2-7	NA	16	CASSFLPTGEQVEQYF	TGTGCCAGCAGCTTCCTACCGACAGGGGAACAGGTCGAGCAGTACTTC
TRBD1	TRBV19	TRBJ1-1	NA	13	CASSRQGARGAFF	TGTGCCAGTAGCCGGCAGGGGGCGAGAGGTGCTTTCTTT
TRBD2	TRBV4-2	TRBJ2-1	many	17	CASSHTALAGSYNEQFF	TGTGCCAGCAGCCATACCGCCCTAGCGGGCTCCTACAATGAGCAGTTCTTC
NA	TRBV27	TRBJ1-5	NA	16	CASRQSQGSGNQPQHF	TGTGCCAGCAGACAATCACAGGGTTCCGGTAATCAGCCCCAGCATTTT
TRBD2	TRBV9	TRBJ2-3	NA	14	CASSRAGVSDTQYF	TGTGCCAGCAGCCGAGCGGGAGTATCAGATACGCAGTATTTT
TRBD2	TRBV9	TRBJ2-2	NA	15	CASSVRTSEAGELFF	TGTGCCAGCAGCGTAAGGACTAGCGAAGCCGGGGAGCTGTTTTTT
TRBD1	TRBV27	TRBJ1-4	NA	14	CASSSGGFGEKLFF	TGTGCCAGCAGTTCAGGGGGTTTCGGGGAAAAACTGTTTTTT
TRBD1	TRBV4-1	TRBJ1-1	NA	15	CASSQLSDRVGGAFF	TGCGCCAGCAGCCAACTCTCAGACAGGGTCGGAGGAGCTTTCTTT
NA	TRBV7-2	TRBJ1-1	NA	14	CASSATGRGSEAFF	TGTGCCAGCAGCGCTACAGGGAGGGGTTCGGAAGCTTTCTTT
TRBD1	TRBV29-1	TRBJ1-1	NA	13	CSVSTGLYTEAFF	TGCAGCGTATCGACAGGGTTGTACACTGAAGCTTTCTTT
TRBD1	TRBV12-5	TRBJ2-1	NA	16	CASGVGPGQGRNEQFF	TGTGCTAGTGGGGTAGGACCGGGACAGGGACGCAATGAGCAGTTCTTC
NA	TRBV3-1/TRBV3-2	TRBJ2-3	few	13	CASSQAQVDTQYF	TGTGCCAGCAGCCAGGCACAGGTAGATACGCAGTATTTT
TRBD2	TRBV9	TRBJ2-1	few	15	CASSQQGTSVDEQFF	TGTGCCAGCAGCCAGCAGGGGACTAGCGTCGATGAGCAGTTCTTC
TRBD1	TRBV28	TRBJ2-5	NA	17	CASSLPGTGSSKETQYF	TGTGCCAGCAGTTTACCCGGGACAGGGTCTTCTAAAGAGACCCAGTACTTC
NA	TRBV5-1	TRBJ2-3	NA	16	CASSDQPGSTTDTQYF	TGCGCCAGCAGCGATCAACCCGGTTCCACCACAGATACGCAGTATTTT
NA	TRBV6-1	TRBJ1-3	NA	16	CASSEVLGGRGNTIYF	TGTGCCAGCAGTGAGGTCCTGGGGGGGCGAGGAAACACCATATATTTT
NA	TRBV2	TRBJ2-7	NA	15	CASSGISGYSYEQYF	TGTGCCAGCAGTGGAATTAGCGGATACTCCTACGAGCAGTACTTC
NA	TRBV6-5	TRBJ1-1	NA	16	CASSYSRGVVNTEAFF	TGTGCCAGCAGTTACTCGCGGGGAGTGGTAAACACTGAAGCTTTCTTT
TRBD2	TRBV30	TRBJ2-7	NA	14	CAWKRRERKYEQYF	TGTGCCTGGAAGAGGCGGGAGAGGAAGTACGAGCAGTACTTC
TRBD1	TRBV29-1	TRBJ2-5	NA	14	CSAPRTGTEETQYF	TGCAGCGCTCCCCGGACAGGGACGGAAGAGACCCAGTACTTC
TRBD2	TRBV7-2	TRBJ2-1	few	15	CASTRGGLDGYEQFF	TGTGCCAGCACTCGCGGGGGACTAGATGGATATGAGCAGTTCTTC
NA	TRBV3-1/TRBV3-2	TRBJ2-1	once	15	CASSQDGSPYNEQFF	TGTGCCAGCAGCCAAGACGGGAGCCCCTACAATGAGCAGTTCTTC